A selection of T cell receptor beta chains follows, all from one sample in a study of lymphopenia after photon versus proton radiotherapy. Here immunoSEQ multiplex PCR was the method, and the copy in TCRdb shows in-frame clones only, minus some. The top ten clones hold over 3% of a sample with about 12,000 clones, more than 80% of them seen once. The sequencing used peripheral blood, collected from a patient treated with proton-based radiotherapy. The receptor source for this set is a man in his 60s with pancreatic cancer. The CDR3 runs from the conserved cysteine through the conserved F or W. A D gene is named only where the DNA matches it firmly. The size field is filled for only some rows; it gives once, few, many or a size class.

V	size	J	D	CDR3	DNA
TRBV5-1	NA	TRBJ2-1	NA	CASSSIPTDSYNEQFF	TGCGCCAGCAGCTCGATACCGACAGACTCCTACAATGAGCAGTTCTTC
TRBV4-3	NA	TRBJ1-2	TRBD1	CASSQDRRGQAYGYTF	TGCGCCAGCAGCCAAGATCGCCGGGGACAGGCCTATGGCTACACCTTC
TRBV28	NA	TRBJ2-2	TRBD1	CASSLDLGTGTTGELFF	TGTGCCAGCAGTCTTGACCTGGGGACAGGGACTACCGGGGAGCTGTTTTTT
TRBV5-1	NA	TRBJ2-1	TRBD1	CASSNGQASSYNEQFF	TGCGCCAGCAGCAACGGACAGGCCAGCTCCTACAATGAGCAGTTCTTC
TRBV7-2	NA	TRBJ2-7	NA	CASSLPPSEQYF	TGTGCCAGCAGCTTACCCCCTTCCGAGCAGTACTTC
TRBV18	NA	TRBJ1-1	NA	CASSLRTENTEAFF	TGTGCCAGCTCACTTCGGACAGAGAACACTGAAGCTTTCTTT
TRBV5-6	NA	TRBJ2-5	NA	CASSPQVKQETQYF	TGTGCCAGCAGCCCACAGGTTAAGCAAGAGACCCAGTACTTC
TRBV11-2	few	TRBJ1-3	NA	CASSSLGRAIGNTIYF	TGTGCCAGCAGCTCCTTGGGGAGGGCGATCGGAAACACCATATATTTT
TRBV10-3	NA	TRBJ2-2	NA	CAISELAPNTGELFF	TGTGCCATCAGTGAACTCGCCCCGAACACCGGGGAGCTGTTTTTT
TRBV5-1	NA	TRBJ2-7	TRBD2	CASSPVGLAGGPYEQYF	TGCGCCAGCAGCCCGGTAGGACTAGCGGGAGGTCCCTACGAGCAGTACTTC
TRBV30	NA	TRBJ1-4	NA	CAAERGQGEKLFF	TGTGCCGCCGAACGGGGGCAGGGTGAAAAACTGTTTTTT
TRBV10-2	NA	TRBJ2-3	TRBD2	CASSESTSGRARDTQYF	TGCGCCAGCAGTGAGTCGACTAGCGGGAGGGCCAGAGATACGCAGTATTTT
TRBV5-1	few	TRBJ2-3	NA	CASSPAPGDTQYF	TGCGCCAGCAGCCCGGCACCAGGAGATACGCAGTATTTT
TRBV27	NA	TRBJ2-3	NA	CASSFAFTDTQYF	TGTGCCAGCAGTTTCGCCTTCACAGATACGCAGTATTTT
TRBV9	once	TRBJ2-2	NA	CASSPIAGARNTGELFF	TGTGCCAGCAGCCCTATCGCGGGGGCAAGGAACACCGGGGAGCTGTTTTTT
TRBV5-5	NA	TRBJ2-1	TRBD2	CASSLGLAVYNEQFF	TGTGCCAGCAGCCTGGGACTAGCAGTCTACAATGAGCAGTTCTTC
TRBV19	NA	TRBJ2-1	NA	CATRVGPANGVPFF	TGTGCCACCAGGGTCGGACCCGCAAATGGGGTTCCGTTCTTC
TRBV6-5	once	TRBJ1-1	NA	CASSYRGNTEAFF	TGTGCCAGCAGTTACAGAGGGAACACTGAAGCTTTCTTT
TRBV20-1	once	TRBJ2-5	NA	CSARDQETQYF	TGCAGTGCTAGGGACCAAGAGACCCAGTACTTC
TRBV29-1	NA	TRBJ2-3	TRBD2	CSVPLAGPTDTQYF	TGCAGCGTTCCCTTAGCGGGGCCCACAGATACGCAGTATTTT
TRBV18	few	TRBJ2-5	NA	CASSPPNSRETQYF	TGTGCCAGCTCACCACCGAATAGTAGGGAGACCCAGTACTTC
TRBV15	NA	TRBJ2-3	TRBD2	CATSRGTSSEDTQYF	TGTGCCACCAGCAGAGGGACTAGCTCAGAAGATACGCAGTATTTT
TRBV4-3	NA	TRBJ1-5	NA	CASSQDLGNQPQHF	TGCGCCAGCAGCCAAGATCTAGGCAATCAGCCCCAGCATTTT
TRBV30	once	TRBJ2-1	NA	CAWSPQLGEQFF	TGTGCCTGGAGCCCTCAACTGGGTGAGCAGTTCTTC
TRBV27	NA	TRBJ2-7	TRBD1	CASSSPLSGTGIKFYEQYF	TGTGCCAGCAGTTCCCCCTTATCCGGGACAGGCATCAAGTTCTACGAGCAGTACTTC
TRBV6-5	NA	TRBJ1-5	NA	CASSKTTNQPQHF	TGTGCCAGCAGCAAAACCACAAATCAGCCCCAGCATTTT
TRBV5-1	NA	TRBJ1-4	NA	CASSLRGFATNEKLFF	TGCGCCAGCAGCTTGCGCGGATTTGCAACTAATGAAAAACTGTTTTTT
TRBV4-1	few	TRBJ1-2	NA	CASSQDPSGSYTF	TGCGCCAGCAGCCAAGATCCGTCGGGGAGCTACACCTTC